This T cell receptor beta chain was recorded in a study of siplizumab effects on memory and regulatory T cells. The study, taken as a whole, reports: An assignable phenotype, naive or memory, was missing from roughly 79-95% of proliferating CD4+ or CD8+ clones.

Mixed lymphocyte reaction cells were cocultured at 37°C for 5 to 6 days. The reaction combined CFSE-labelled responder PBMCs and Violet Dye-labelled stimulator PBMCs at a 1:1 ratio. The assay was immunoSEQ multiplex PCR, and TCRdb's table has in-frame clones only and misses some. The sample comprises fewer than 8,500 clones, 35% to 40% of which are singletons, and 5.8% rests with the top ten. J lost 7 bases, V lost 2 bases, and 0 bases had no gene match. The CDR3 length is 13 residues. Germline V lookup: CDR1 MNHEY, CDR2 SVGAGI. Of note for this clone: Its antigen is not known.

This receptor was obtained from a human donor in good health; the cells came from an allogeneic mixed lymphocyte reaction. The sample comprised CFSE-low (dividing) CD8+ T cells sorted from an allogeneic mixed lymphocyte reaction. The rearrangement joins TRBV6-5 to TRBJ2-4; 9 nucleotides agree with TRBD1. CDR3 sequence reads: CASSYDRGNIQYF. In DNA, the CDR3 is TGTGCCAGCAGTTACGACAGGGGGAACATTCAGTACTTC.